Presented here are 27 T cell receptor beta chains from one specimen sequenced in a study of identical twins. From the 5' RACE reads, TCRdb called clonotypes with MiXCR, one entry per CDR3 protein. The table has roughly 250,000 distinct CDR3 sequences, around 15% seen once. Sequenced input: memory (CD45RO+) T cells sorted from blood. The receptors originated from a woman aged 18-30 years in good health.

This clonotype was seen only a few times. This sequence joins TRBV29-1 and TRBJ2-7, with TRBD2 matching 8 bases. Germline V lookup: CDR1 SQVTM, CDR2 ANQGSEA. The V gene end was trimmed by 7 bases and the J gene end by 2 bases; junction bases not matched to a gene: 10. This CDR3 spans 14 amino acids. CDR3 protein: CSAASGTSTYEQYF. CDR3 bases: TGCAGCGCCGCAAGCGGGACTAGTACCTACGAGCAGTACTTC.

This clonotype was seen ten or more times. The rearrangement uses TRBV12-3 or TRBV12-4 and TRBJ1-1; tentatively, D is TRBD1 (6 bases). Trimming took 6 bases from V and 3 from J, leaving 11 bases between them. The CDR3 totals 13 residues. CDR3 in amino acids: CASSPNRDTEAFF. CDR3 nucleotide sequence: TGTGCCAGCAGCCCTAACAGGGACACTGAAGCTTTCTTT.

The chain joins TRBV18 to TRBJ2-6; no firm D call. The CDR3 extends over 19 amino acids. The V end lost 5 bases, the J end lost 0 bases, and 20 bases lay between the germline ends. CDR1 is KGHSH, CDR2 LQKENI, per germline. The DNA of the CDR3 is TGTGCCAGCTCAACCACGGGTGCAGCCTGGGGCTCTGGGGCCAACGTCCTGACTTTC. Translated, it gives CASSTTGAAWGSGANVLTF.

The chain recombines TRBV11-2 with TRBJ1-2; the D gene is possibly TRBD1 (6 bases). The V gene lost 0 bases and the J gene lost 10 bases, with 18 bases spanning the gap. CDR3 length: 15 amino acids. CDR1 and CDR2 from the germline V gene are SGHAT and FQNNGV. For the CDR3, the DNA is TGTGCCAGCAGCTTAGAACCAGGGGTGAGAGGAGACTACACCTTC. Its protein is CASSLEPGVRGDYTF.

The chain combines TRBV24-1 with TRBJ2-1; 8 bases map to TRBD2. Per the germline V gene, CDR1 is KGHDR and CDR2 is SFDVKD. The CDR3 is 15 amino acids. The J segment lost 6 bases and the V segment lost 5 bases, leaving 8 bases of the junction unmatched. CDR3: CATSGTGGPGNEQFF. Written as DNA, the CDR3 is TGTGCCACCAGTGGGACGGGGGGGCCGGGCAATGAGCAGTTCTTC.

This clonotype was seen a few times. The chain combines TRBV29-1 with TRBJ2-3; TRBD1 matches 10 bases. Germline V gene sequence: CDR1 SQVTM, CDR2 ANQGSEA. After removal of 4 bases from V and 5 bases from J, the junction contained 6 bases not matched to a gene. CDR3 length: 14 residues. The CDR3, as DNA: TGCAGCGTTGGACAGGGGGCGCCTGGAGATACGCAGTATTTT. Protein sequence: CSVGQGAPGDTQYF.

The V call is TRBV5-5, the J call TRBJ1-2; no definite D call. The CDR3 length is 14 residues. Germline V CDR1 and CDR2: SGHKS, YYEKEE (reference sequence). Trimming stripped 0 bases from V and 0 bases from J, with 6 bases between. The CDR3, as DNA: TGTGCCAGCAGCTTGGCCGGATCTAACTATGGCTACACCTTC. It is translated as CASSLAGSNYGYTF.

This clonotype was picked up a small number of times. The V and J genes are TRBV9 and TRBJ2-1; D perhaps matches TRBD2 (7 bases). The CDR3 runs 15 residues. The V and J ends lost 4 bases and 9 bases respectively, with 20 bases between them. Germline CDR1 is SGDLS and CDR2 is YYNGEE. The CDR3 region is CASSYVGGADGEQFF. The CDR3 DNA reads as TGTGCCAGCAGCTACGTGGGGGGGGCTGATGGTGAGCAGTTCTTC.

This clonotype was counted between two and nine times. CDR3: CASSTHGGGNTGELFF. For the CDR3, the DNA is TGCGCCAGCAGCACCCACGGAGGGGGGAACACCGGGGAGCTGTTTTTT. This chain links TRBV5-1 with TRBJ2-2; D may correspond to TRBD1 or TRBD2 (6 bases each). V was trimmed by 4 bases and J by 1 base, leaving 14 bases between them. In germline, CDR1 is SGHRS, CDR2 YFSETQ. The CDR3 consists of 16 residues.

The chain couples TRBV5-1 to TRBJ2-2; tentatively, D is TRBD1 (6 bases). Germline V gives CDR1 SGHRS, CDR2 YFSETQ. The CDR3 loop spans 14 amino acids. V lost 8 bases to trimming and J lost 2 bases, with 13 bases between them. The DNA for the CDR3 is TGCGCCAGTCACTGGGACACCAACACCGGGGAGCTGTTTTTT. Amino acid sequence: CASHWDTNTGELFF.

The V call is TRBV18, the J call TRBJ1-1; 7 bases fit TRBD1. V was pared by 1 base and J by 5 bases, with 10 bases of the junction left unmatched. In germline, CDR1 is KGHSH, CDR2 LQKENI. The CDR3 consists of 16 residues. The CDR3 here is CASSPLRQGSGTEAFF. CDR3 nucleotide sequence: TGTGCCAGCTCACCACTAAGACAGGGCTCAGGGACTGAAGCTTTCTTT.

CDR3 coding DNA: TGTGCCAGCAGCGTAGGTGCGGGGTCCACCTACGAGCAGTACTTC. This gives the protein CASSVGAGSTYEQYF. The J gene is TRBJ2-7, the V gene TRBV9; possible D gene TRBD2, 6 bases. Germline CDR1 SGDLS, CDR2 YYNGEE. This CDR3 contains 15 residues. V lost 0 bases and J 2 bases, leaving 12 bases between the germline ends.

This chain connects TRBV6-5 to TRBJ2-7, with D possibly being TRBD2 (6 bases). This CDR3 is built from 15 residues. Germline V gene data show CDR1 as MNHEY and CDR2 as SVGAGI. Trimming took 5 bases from V and 0 from J, leaving 14 bases between them. The CDR3 reads CASSHPAGDSYEQYF. DNA for the CDR3: TGTGCCAGCAGTCACCCAGCGGGTGACTCCTACGAGCAGTACTTC.

The J gene is TRBJ2-7, the V gene TRBV7-2, with TRBD2 as a possible D gene (6 bases). Trimming took 6 bases from V and 2 from J, leaving 14 bases between them. CDR1 and CDR2 (germline): SGHTA, FQGNSA. This CDR3 is 14 amino acids long. This CDR3 is CASRKGSGPYEQYF. The CDR3 DNA follows: TGTGCCAGCAGGAAGGGTAGCGGACCCTACGAGCAGTACTTC.

This chain links TRBV12-3 or TRBV12-4 with TRBJ2-1; possible D gene TRBD1, 6 bases. The CDR3 runs to 14 residues. Trimming removed 5 bases at V and 2 bases at J, with 10 bases between. The CDR3 reads CASSPRQAYNEQFF. DNA for the CDR3: TGTGCCAGCAGTCCCCGACAGGCCTACAATGAGCAGTTCTTC.

This clonotype was picked up a small number of times. In nucleotides, the CDR3 is TGTGCCAGCAGGAGACTAGCGGGAGGTTCAAGTGAGCAGTTCTTC. Translation gives CASRRLAGGSSEQFF. This sequence joins TRBV6-2 or TRBV6-3 and TRBJ2-1; 13 bases are a match to TRBD2. CDR1 and CDR2 (germline): MNHEY, SVGEGT. Losses at the gene ends were 6 bases for V and 9 bases for J; bases not matched to a gene: 8. CDR3 length: 15 amino acids.

The CDR3 loop is CASSLVYRLAGGSNEQFF. CDR3 DNA sequence: TGTGCCAGCAGCTTAGTTTATCGACTAGCGGGGGGGAGCAATGAGCAGTTCTTC. The chain recombines TRBV11-2 with TRBJ2-1; 14 bases match TRBD2. The CDR3 is made up of 18 amino acids. The trim removed 1 base at V and 6 bases at J, leaving 8 bases unmatched. Germline loops: CDR1 SGHAT, CDR2 FQNNGV.

The sample holds a few counts of this clonotype. V is TRBV10-3 and J is TRBJ2-1; D gene ambiguous. Deletions cut 0 bases from V and 9 bases from J, with 12 bases between. This CDR3 contains 14 residues. CDR1 is ENHRY, CDR2 SYGVKD, per germline. The CDR3 is CAISESPRTGEQFF. The DNA of the CDR3 is TGTGCCATCAGTGAGTCCCCTAGGACCGGTGAGCAGTTCTTC.

Ten or more counts support this clonotype. The V call is TRBV7-8, the J call TRBJ1-4, with 10 positions matching TRBD1. CDR1 and CDR2 (germline): SGHVS, FQNEAQ. CDR3 length equals 16 residues. J lost 2 bases, V lost 6 bases, and 6 bases had no gene match. The CDR3 sequence is CASRSTGGLTNEKLFF. CDR3 DNA: TGTGCCAGCAGATCGACAGGGGGCCTCACTAATGAAAAACTGTTTTTT.

This clonotype was picked up many times. The chain joins TRBV3-1 to TRBJ2-7, with D uncertain. V shed 5 bases and J shed 6 bases, with 14 bases lying between them. CDR3 length equals 13 residues. CDR1 is LGHDT, CDR2 YNNKEL, per germline (reference sequence). DNA of the CDR3: TGTGCCAGCAGCAGCCGGCGCTATAGCGAGCAGTACTTC. Protein sequence: CASSSRRYSEQYF.

In this sample, this clonotype turned up a few times. The V and J genes are TRBV15 and TRBJ1-2; no clear D gene. CDR1 LNHNV and CDR2 YYDKDF come from the germline V gene (reference sequence). Trimming took 5 bases from V and 3 from J, leaving 16 bases between them. The CDR3 is made up of 15 amino acids. The CDR3 coding sequence is TGTGCCACCAGCCCTAAACGGGAGGGAGACTATGGCTACACCTTC. It translates to CATSPKREGDYGYTF.

V usage is TRBV12-3 or TRBV12-4 and J usage is TRBJ2-3; 9 positions match TRBD1. The CDR3 loop spans 13 amino acids. The V gene end was trimmed by 5 bases and the J gene end by 8 bases; junction bases not matched to a gene: 5. CDR3 sequence reads: CASSEQGAGTQYF. The DNA of the CDR3 is TGTGCCAGCAGTGAACAGGGGGCCGGTACGCAGTATTTT.

This clonotype has only a few counts. This chain uses TRBV5-5 with TRBJ2-5; possibly TRBD1 for D (6 bases). This CDR3 has 14 residues. CDR1 and CDR2 (germline): SGHKS, YYEKEE (reference sequence). Trimming took off 2 bases at V and 1 base at J, with 9 bases between the two ends. CDR3 sequence: CASSFGQIQETQYF. In DNA form, the CDR3 reads TGTGCCAGCAGCTTCGGACAGATCCAAGAGACCCAGTACTTC.

This clonotype was found a few times. The chain has TRBV6-5 and TRBJ2-1, with TRBD2 matching 9 bases. This CDR3 region has 16 residues. V shed 4 bases and J 6 bases; nucleotides not matched to a gene: 10. Germline V CDR1 and CDR2: MNHEY, SVGAGI. Written as DNA, the CDR3 is TGTGCCAGCAGTTCTGGGCGGGAGGGCCGAGGCAATGAGCAGTTCTTC. It encodes CASSSGREGRGNEQFF.

Ten or more counts support this clonotype. The J gene is TRBJ1-1, the V gene TRBV4-3; D not resolved. Germline values: CDR1 LGHNA, CDR2 YSLEER. Trimming left V 0 bases short and J 4 bases short, with 9 bases between. The CDR3 consists of 14 residues. The CDR3 here is CASSQDAGGTEAFF. CDR3 DNA sequence: TGCGCCAGCAGCCAAGATGCGGGAGGCACTGAAGCTTTCTTT.

The chain employs TRBV28 and TRBJ1-2; tentatively, D is TRBD1 (5 bases). The germline CDR1 and CDR2 sequences are MDHEN and SYDVKM. The CDR3 is 13 residues long. Trimming removed 4 bases at V and 4 bases at J, with 10 bases between. CDR3 DNA sequence: TGTGCCAGCAGTTCCGTCGACAGCTATGGCTACACCTTC. It encodes CASSSVDSYGYTF.

This clonotype was seen repeatedly, ten times or more. This chain connects TRBV29-1 to TRBJ2-3; TRBD1 matches at 8 bases. The CDR3 is 15 residues long. CDR1 and CDR2 (germline): SQVTM, ANQGSEA. V lost 3 bases, J lost 4 bases, and 9 bases stayed unmatched. CDR3 nucleotide sequence: TGCAGCGTTGACGCTGGACAGGGCGGCCCAGATACGCAGTATTTT. Translating gives CSVDAGQGGPDTQYF.